Below, one T cell receptor beta chain is given with its context. Its antigen is not known. The data originate from a study of T cell responses to AZD1222 COVID-19 vaccine. Study observations and caveats: Increases in Spike-specific TCR breadth and depth were seen after two AZD1222 doses. The donor group comprised mostly white British people and more females; the analysis possibly underestimated clonal diversity.

Germline V gene sequence: CDR1 LGHNT, CDR2 FRNRAP. This CDR3 comprises 11 residues. V lost 3 bases, J lost 7 bases, and 7 bases lay in between. Generated by immunoSEQ multiplex PCR, the TCRdb table keeps only in-frame clones and is missing some. This table holds approximately 70,000 clones, 75% to 85% found once. The chain recombines TRBV12-5 with TRBJ2-7; D is uncertain. The material was peripheral blood, obtained on day 0 of AZD1222 vaccination. This receptor was taken from an adult in good health. This CDR3 reads CASGFELEQYF. CDR3 DNA sequence: TGTGCTAGTGGTTTTGAATTGGAGCAGTACTTC.